Presented here are 27 T cell receptor beta chains from one specimen sequenced in a study of human T cells and chemical hapten exposure. Each CDR3 protein is one row after TCRdb ran MiXCR on the RACE reads. The repertoire holds over 60,000 distinct CDR3 sequences, with approximately 10% as singletons. The time point: patch test 2, 6 weeks after DPC sensitization. As to treatment: therapeutic diphenylcyclopropenone sensitization with weekly scalp DPC. This material consisted of whole blood, taken in connection with sensitization to the hapten diphenylcyclopropenone (DPC). Source of these receptors: a woman between 45 and 65 years old with alopecia areata. Some clones in this sample may be carry-over from other donors' samples.

The chain has TRBV12-3 or TRBV12-4 and TRBJ1-2, with D maybe TRBD1 (6 bases). Trimming cost V 3 bases and J 4 bases, with 12 bases left between them. There are 14 residues in the CDR3. The CDR3 DNA is TGTGCCAGCAGTTTTGACAGGCCGAGCTATGGCTACACCTTC. Translation: CASSFDRPSYGYTF.

This clonotype has at least ten counts. The J gene is TRBJ1-5, the V gene TRBV19, with D possibly matching TRBD1 (5 bases). Germline loops: CDR1 LNHDA, CDR2 SQIVND (reference sequence). This CDR3 spans 15 amino acids. Deletions cut 4 bases from V and 0 bases from J, with 10 bases between. Here the CDR3 reads CASSTTVNSNQPQHF. The CDR3 DNA sequence: TGTGCCAGTAGTACGACAGTCAATAGCAATCAGCCCCAGCATTTT.

This clonotype was observed at least ten times. The chain recombines TRBV2 with TRBJ2-7; D is unclear. This CDR3 is 11 amino acids long. Looked up from germline, CDR1 is SNHLY and CDR2 is FYNNEI. V lost 5 bases and J lost 2, with 4 bases in between. This chain's CDR3 is CASSRTYEQYF. The CDR3, as DNA: TGTGCCAGCAGTCGCACCTACGAGCAGTACTTC.

In its sample, this clonotype was seen many times. The V gene is TRBV24-1, the J gene TRBJ1-2, with D maybe TRBD1 (6 bases). Trimming removed 3 bases from V and 8 bases from J, with 12 bases in between. This CDR3 region has 13 residues. Germline V gives CDR1 KGHDR, CDR2 SFDVKD. As DNA, the CDR3 is TGTGCCACCAGTGATACAACAGGGTACGGCTACACCTTC. It is translated as CATSDTTGYGYTF.

The table lists this clonotype with a few counts. The genes are TRBV3-1 and TRBJ2-3; unclear D gene. Between the trimmed V and J ends, which lost 6 bases and 5 bases, there was a span of 12 bases. The CDR3 contains 13 residues. In germline, CDR1 is LGHDT, CDR2 YNNKEL (reference sequence). CDR3 DNA: TGTGCCAGCAGAAGCCCCGGAGTAGATACGCAGTATTTT. Translation gives CASRSPGVDTQYF.

The table lists this clonotype with a few counts. The chain links TRBV6-5 to TRBJ2-7; 8 bases line up with TRBD2. The V and J ends lost 5 bases and 2 bases, in that order; junction bases with no gene match: 11. CDR1 and CDR2 from the germline V gene are MNHEY and SVGAGI. CDR3 size: 16 residues. DNA of the CDR3: TGTGCCAGCAGTCCTCCGGGGGGGGACAACCCCTACGAGCAGTACTTC. Its translation is CASSPPGGDNPYEQYF.

This clonotype was detected many times. The V and J genes are TRBV20-1 and TRBJ2-1; tentative D call: TRBD2 (6 bases). V lost 1 base to trimming and J lost 5 bases, with 18 bases between them. From germline, CDR1 is DFQATT and CDR2 SNEGSKA (reference sequence). The CDR3 is 16 residues long. The CDR3 here is CSARGSGGTFDNEQFF. Written as DNA, the CDR3 is TGCAGTGCTAGAGGGTCGGGCGGGACCTTCGACAATGAGCAGTTCTTC.

This clonotype was detected a few times. This chain uses TRBV5-4 with TRBJ2-1, with unresolved D. The V and J ends lost 5 bases and 0 bases respectively, with 15 bases between them. Looked up from germline, CDR1 is SGHNT and CDR2 is YYREEE (reference sequence). This CDR3 comprises 16 residues. Written as DNA, the CDR3 is TGTGCCAGCAGTCCCGACGGCGCAATCTCCTACAATGAGCAGTTCTTC. Its translation is CASSPDGAISYNEQFF.

The chain employs TRBV6-5 and TRBJ1-1, with no clear D. Germline values: CDR1 MNHEY, CDR2 SVGAGI. The V end lost 5 bases, the J end lost 3 bases, and 19 bases lay between the germline ends. There are 16 residues in the CDR3. CDR3 residues: CASSRATRLLDTEAFF. The CDR3 region has the DNA TGTGCCAGCAGTCGCGCAACACGGCTCTTGGACACTGAAGCTTTCTTT.

This clonotype was seen at least ten times. The chain uses TRBV18 and TRBJ1-4, with TRBD1 matching 7 bases. The CDR3 spans 14 residues. Trimming took 4 bases from V and 4 from J; bases not matched to a gene: 3. Germline V gene lookup returns CDR1 KGHSH and CDR2 LQKENI. The CDR3 reads CASSQGQNNEKLFF. The CDR3 DNA reads TGTGCCAGCTCACAGGGACAGAATAATGAAAAACTGTTTTTT. Full variable domain (outside the CDR3, taken from reference TRBV18 and TRBJ1-4): NAGVMQNPRHLVRRRGQEARLRCSPMKGHSHVYWYRQLPEEGLKFMVYLQKENIIDESGMPKERFSAEFPKEGPSILRIQQVVRGDSAAYFCASSQGQNNEKLFFGSGTQLSVL.

This clonotype was counted at least ten times. The rearrangement joins TRBV6-5 to TRBJ2-3; D remains unclear. Germline V gene data show CDR1 as MNHEY and CDR2 as SVGAGI. The CDR3 has 14 residues. V was shortened by 5 bases and J by 0 bases, with 9 bases between the two germline ends. The DNA for the CDR3 is TGTGCCAGCAGTCTCCGCTATAGCACAGATACGCAGTATTTT. Translation: CASSLRYSTDTQYF.

This clonotype was seen only a few times. The chain recombines TRBV29-1 with TRBJ2-1; 10 positions match TRBD1. The CDR3 runs 15 residues. Unmatched junction bases numbered 5, after V lost 6 bases and J lost 0 bases. Germline CDR1 and CDR2: SQVTM and ANQGSEA. The CDR3, as DNA: TGCAGCGTCGCTAGGACAGGGGGCTCCTACAATGAGCAGTTCTTC. Residues: CSVARTGGSYNEQFF.

This clonotype has a handful of counts. The chain has TRBV29-1 and TRBJ1-2, with TRBD1 identical over 10 bases. Germline V lookup: CDR1 SQVTM, CDR2 ANQGSEA. The CDR3 has 12 amino acids. V was clipped by 6 bases and J by 3 bases; unmatched bases: 1. The chain's CDR3 is CSVGQGDYGYTF. CDR3 sequence (DNA): TGCAGCGTCGGACAGGGGGACTATGGCTACACCTTC.

This clonotype appeared many times. The gene calls are TRBV10-2 and TRBJ1-1, with D uncertain. Per the germline V gene, CDR1 is WSHSY and CDR2 is SAAADI. Deletions cut 0 bases from V and 8 bases from J, with 4 bases between. The CDR3 has 11 amino acids. CDR3 nucleotides: TGCGCCAGCAGTGAGTCGGTCGAAGCTTTCTTT. Protein product: CASSESVEAFF.

This clonotype was counted many times. The gene calls are TRBV6-1 and TRBJ1-1; 9 nucleotides align to TRBD1. V lost 7 bases and J lost 7; bases outside the gene matches: 7. CDR3 length: 13 amino acids. In germline, CDR1 is MNHNS, CDR2 SASEGT. CDR3 region: CASIVGQGLEAFF. The DNA for the CDR3 is TGTGCCAGCATAGTCGGACAGGGGCTTGAAGCTTTCTTT.

The sample holds many counts of this clonotype. This sequence joins TRBV29-1 and TRBJ2-5; TRBD2 matches 7 bases. Germline trimming cut 7 bases from V and 4 bases from J; bases unmatched to any gene: 9. The length of the CDR3 is 13 residues. Germline loops: CDR1 SQVTM, CDR2 ANQGSEA. The CDR3 DNA follows: TGCAGCGGCTCCCGACTAGCCGGAGAGACCCAGTACTTC. Protein: CSGSRLAGETQYF.

This clonotype appeared a few times. The chain employs TRBV5-1 and TRBJ2-1; D is possibly TRBD2 (6 bases). V was cut by 1 base and J by 7 bases, with 24 bases left in between. CDR3 size: 18 residues. Germline V gene sequence: CDR1 SGHRS, CDR2 YFSETQ. The CDR3 DNA reads TGCGCCAGCAGCTTGCGAGGGCTACAGGAGGGACTCGTGAATGAGCAGTTCTTC. As protein: CASSLRGLQEGLVNEQFF. The variable domain in full, with the rest retrieved from reference TRBV5-1 and TRBJ2-1, is KAGVTQTPRYLIKTRGQQVTLSCSPISGHRSVSWYQQTPGQGLQFLFEYFSETQRNKGNFPGRFSGRQFSNSRSEMNVSTLELGDSALYLCASSLRGLQEGLVNEQFFGPGTRLTVL.

Many counts were recorded for this clonotype. The rearrangement joins TRBV20-1 to TRBJ1-1; 7 bases match TRBD1. V shed 4 bases, J shed 6 bases, and the junction held 5 bases outside the gene matches. CDR3 length equals 12 residues. The germline gives CDR1 DFQATT, CDR2 SNEGSKA (reference sequence). The CDR3 bases are TGCAGTGCTAAGGCAGACAGGGCTGAAGCTTTCTTT. Translated, it gives CSAKADRAEAFF.

This clonotype was observed at least ten times. The chain links TRBV5-1 to TRBJ2-2, with 11 bases that match TRBD2. The junction had 9 bases not matched to a gene; V was cut back by 1 base and J by 4 bases. Germline V gene lookup returns CDR1 SGHRS and CDR2 YFSETQ. The CDR3 covers 18 residues. This CDR3 reads CASSLYPPGLAGTGELFF. CDR3 DNA sequence: TGCGCCAGCAGCTTGTACCCCCCCGGACTAGCGGGCACCGGGGAGCTGTTTTTT.

In this sample, this clonotype turned up many times. This chain links TRBV20-1 with TRBJ1-5, with a tentative D call TRBD1 (6 bases). Germline loops: CDR1 DFQATT, CDR2 SNEGSKA (reference sequence). V was pared by 5 bases and J by 6 bases, with 14 bases between. The CDR3 contains 13 residues. CDR3 protein: CSARKLGGQPQHF. DNA of the CDR3: TGCAGTGCTCGGAAACTAGGGGGTCAGCCCCAGCATTTT.

This clonotype was detected a few times. The chain couples TRBV11-2 to TRBJ2-5; perhaps TRBD2 as D (6 bases). Germline CDR1 and CDR2: SGHAT and FQNNGV. There are 15 residues in the CDR3. V lost 2 bases and J lost 0, with 10 bases in between. CDR3 protein: CASSLMTGDQETQYF. CDR3 nucleotides: TGTGCCAGCAGCTTAATGACGGGGGACCAAGAGACCCAGTACTTC. The variable domain in full, completed from reference TRBV11-2 and TRBJ2-5, reads EAGVAQSPRYKIIEKRQSVAFWCNPISGHATLYWYQQILGQGPKLLIQFQNNGVVDDSQLPKDRFSAERLKGVDSTLKIQPAKLEDSAVYLCASSLMTGDQETQYFGPGTRLLVL.

The sample holds a few counts of this clonotype. The chain employs TRBV29-1 and TRBJ2-7; D uncertain. Trimming stripped 6 bases from V and 2 bases from J, with 8 bases between. CDR3 length: 11 residues. CDR1 is SQVTM and CDR2 is ANQGSEA in the germline V gene. The chain's CDR3 is CSVSITYEQYF. CDR3 DNA: TGCAGCGTCAGCATCACCTACGAGCAGTACTTC.

Ten or more counts support this clonotype. V and J are TRBV11-2 and TRBJ2-7, with 11 bases lining up with TRBD2. Per the germline V gene, CDR1 is SGHAT and CDR2 is FQNNGV. The ends lost 5 bases at V and 6 bases at J; junction bases unmatched: 3. CDR3 length: 13 residues. The CDR3 sequence: CASSRGTSGEQYF. The CDR3 nucleotides read TGTGCCAGCAGCCGTGGGACTAGCGGCGAGCAGTACTTC.

This clonotype was recorded many times. The V call is TRBV19, the J call TRBJ2-6; a possible D gene is TRBD2 (6 bases). The ends were cut back, 3 bases at V and 3 bases at J, with 9 bases in the middle. Germline values: CDR1 LNHDA, CDR2 SQIVND (reference sequence). This CDR3 has 15 residues. In DNA, the CDR3 is TGTGCCAGTAGTATTACGGGGGATGGGGCCAACGTCCTGACTTTC. Encoded protein: CASSITGDGANVLTF.

This chain connects TRBV21-1 to TRBJ1-6; the listed D gene, TRBD1, was not tested against the DNA. TRBV21-1 is a pseudogene. The CDR3 has 18 residues. The CDR3 protein is CASSKEFGQPNWRSPLHF. CDR3 sequence (DNA): TGTGCCAGCAGCAAAGAATTCGGACAGCCTAATTGGCGATCACCCCTCCACTTT.

Ten or more counts support this clonotype. V usage is TRBV12-3 or TRBV12-4 and J usage is TRBJ1-2, with D tentatively TRBD1 (6 bases). This CDR3 region has 13 residues. V dropped 10 bases and J dropped 1 base, with 13 bases sitting between them. The CDR3 DNA is TGTGCCATCAGGACAGTGATTAACTATGGCTACACCTTC. Amino acid sequence: CAIRTVINYGYTF.

This chain joins TRBV2 and TRBJ2-3; tentatively, D is TRBD1 or TRBD2 (5 bases each). The CDR3 covers 12 residues. CDR1 SNHLY and CDR2 FYNNEI come from the germline V gene. Trimming took off 6 bases at V and 3 bases at J, with 7 bases between the two ends. The CDR3 reads CASRRGTDTQYF. For the CDR3, the DNA is TGTGCCAGCAGGAGGGGTACAGATACGCAGTATTTT.